Listed below are T cell receptor beta chains from one sample, sequenced in a study of shared clonotypes between healthy human individuals. Sequencing was performed with immunoSEQ multiplex PCR; in TCRdb, only in-frame clones are kept and a portion is missing. The table has around 650,000 clones, 95% to 96% seen once. The sequencing input was naive CD8+ T cells sorted from blood. The receptors were gathered from a woman aged 25 to 39 in good health. The conserved cysteine and the conserved F or W are not part of the CDR3 here. Fields, in order: V gene, J gene, CDR3 protein.

V gene: TRBV5-6
J gene: TRBJ2-4
CDR3 protein: ASSLGGVENIQY

V gene: TRBV7-6
J gene: TRBJ1-1
CDR3 protein: ASSLCRSEAF

V gene: TRBV5-6
J gene: TRBJ2-1
CDR3 protein: ASSGGTSPPDEQF

V gene: TRBV11-2
J gene: TRBJ2-7
CDR3 protein: ASSQGYSYEQY

V gene: TRBV30
J gene: TRBJ1-5
CDR3 protein: AWYQPQH

V gene: TRBV5-6
J gene: TRBJ2-1
CDR3 protein: ASSHEASYNEQF

V gene: TRBV19
J gene: TRBJ1-2
CDR3 protein: ASSESGDYGYT

V gene: TRBV4-1
J gene: TRBJ2-7
CDR3 protein: ASSQERTGVLYEQY

V gene: TRBV5-4
J gene: TRBJ2-7
CDR3 protein: ASSSSGTSGYEQY

V gene: TRBV7-9
J gene: TRBJ2-1
CDR3 protein: ASSSPTGQSEQF

V gene: TRBV28
J gene: TRBJ1-2
CDR3 protein: ASSPDRVLHGGYT

V gene: TRBV5-1
J gene: TRBJ1-2
CDR3 protein: ASSLVGTGVNGYT

V gene: TRBV6-5
J gene: TRBJ2-7
CDR3 protein: ATLALTRSYEQY

V gene: TRBV28
J gene: TRBJ2-2
CDR3 protein: AGEQGGNTGELF

V gene: TRBV27
J gene: TRBJ2-3
CDR3 protein: ASSLLQGPDTQY

V gene: TRBV27
J gene: TRBJ2-7
CDR3 protein: ASRGGTAPTYEQY

V gene: TRBV29-1
J gene: TRBJ1-2
CDR3 protein: SVENRADYGYT

V gene: TRBV5-8
J gene: TRBJ2-6
CDR3 protein: ASSPLGVGANVLT

V gene: TRBV10-1
J gene: .
CDR3 protein: ASSNSYEQY

V gene: TRBV7-6
J gene: TRBJ1-1
CDR3 protein: ASSLLAEEMNTEAF

V gene: TRBV18
J gene: TRBJ2-7
CDR3 protein: ASSPPYRSSYEQY

V gene: TRBV5-5
J gene: TRBJ2-3
CDR3 protein: ASSPDTDTQY

V gene: TRBV5-6
J gene: TRBJ2-7
CDR3 protein: ASSSLGQESYEQY

V gene: TRBV6-4
J gene: TRBJ1-1
CDR3 protein: ASSDSDGAEAF

V gene: TRBV27
J gene: TRBJ2-1
CDR3 protein: ASSYVSGSPVVLYNEQF

V gene: TRBV6-5
J gene: TRBJ2-7
CDR3 protein: ASSSGSFTYEQY

V gene: TRBV11-2
J gene: TRBJ2-1
CDR3 protein: ASSRPGGAGNEQF

V gene: TRBV5-4
J gene: TRBJ2-1
CDR3 protein: ASSFRGTYNEQF

V gene: TRBV5-1
J gene: TRBJ2-1
CDR3 protein: ASSLRSSGREGNEQF